This TCR beta chain appears in the sequencing data of a study of blood T cell repertoires in COVID-19. Assay: immunoSEQ multiplex PCR; the TCRdb copy retains only in-frame clones and omits some. The sample has about 120,000 clones; 75% to 85% are singletons. The sample comprised peripheral blood. This TCR was sampled from a man aged 40-50 years with active or convalescent COVID-19.

CDR3 loop: CASSLFLRDTQYF. The CDR3 region has the DNA TGTGCCAGCAGTTTATTTTTGCGTGATACGCAGTATTTT. The rearrangement uses TRBV27 and TRBJ2-3; D is undetermined. The CDR3 is 13 residues long. V dropped 1 base and J dropped 6 bases, with 8 bases sitting between them. The germline V gene has CDR1 MNHEY and CDR2 SMNVEV (reference sequence).